A single sample gave rise to the 7 T cell receptor beta chains below, sequenced in a study of T cells in Graves' hyperthyroidism and ophthalmopathy. TCR beta CDR3 region amplification was performed from RNA transcripts. The TCR CDR3 was amplified in a first-round RT-PCR using the HTBI primer set. TCRdb passed the multiplex PCR reads through MiXCR, listing each CDR3 protein once. Of around 500,000 distinct CDR3 sequences in the sample, roughly 15% were seen once. The specimen sequenced was blood. These receptors originate from a woman aged 30 to 39 with Graves' ophthalmopathy.

In this sample, this clonotype turned up many times. This rearrangement joins TRBV5-1 to TRBJ2-7, with no clear D. Germline CDR1 and CDR2: SGHRS and YFSETQ. There are 13 residues in the CDR3. Trimming pared 0 bases from V and 1 base from J, leaving 5 bases between. CDR3 sequence reads: CASSLGRSYEQYF. CDR3 bases: TGCGCCAGCAGCTTGGGCCGTTCCTACGAGCAGTACTTC.

This clonotype has a handful of counts. A much bigger clone sits one base away, suggesting this may be a read error. The chain links TRBV2 to TRBJ2-1; D is uncertain. CDR1 is SNHLY and CDR2 is FYNNEI in the germline V gene. V lost 5 bases to trimming and J lost 4 bases, with 12 bases between them. The CDR3 contains 14 residues. CDR3 nucleotide sequence: TGTGCCAGCAGTCCCCTGTTGCCGTACAATGAGCAGTTCTTC. It yields the protein CASSPLLPYNEQFF.

The chain has TRBV24-1 and TRBJ2-5; D uncertain. The germline V gene encodes CDR1 KGHDR and CDR2 SFDVKD. This CDR3 is built from 17 residues. Between the trimmed V and J ends, which lost 3 bases and 0 bases, there was a span of 16 bases. Here the CDR3 reads CATSDHAADGHQETQYF. The CDR3 bases are TGTGCCACCAGTGATCACGCAGCAGACGGGCACCAAGAGACCCAGTACTTC.

This chain joins TRBV30 and TRBJ2-5; 7 nucleotides match TRBD1. CDR1 and CDR2 from the germline V gene are GTSNPN and SVGIG (reference sequence). The CDR3 length is 13 residues. V gave up 4 bases and J gave up 5 bases; unmatched junction bases: 7. The CDR3 region is CAWNGQARETQYF. The CDR3 DNA sequence: TGTGCCTGGAACGGACAGGCCCGTGAGACCCAGTACTTC.

This clonotype was seen at least ten times. The rearrangement uses TRBV12-3 or TRBV12-4 and TRBJ2-3, with TRBD1 matching 9 bases. The ends lost 9 bases at V and 3 bases at J; junction bases unmatched: 10. The CDR3 length is 15 residues. This CDR3 is CASSQTGGLTDTQYF. In nucleotides, the CDR3 is TGTGCCAGTAGCCAGACAGGGGGGTTGACAGATACGCAGTATTTT.

This clonotype was counted only a few times. The chain couples TRBV20-1 to TRBJ1-1; D is possibly TRBD1 (6 bases). Trimming shortened V by 4 bases and J by 5 bases, and 17 bases separated the two germline ends. Germline V gene sequence: CDR1 DFQATT, CDR2 SNEGSKA (reference sequence). The CDR3 runs to 14 residues. The CDR3 nucleotides are TGCAGTGCTACGTACAGGGCCCGGGGGACTGAAGCTTTCTTT. Its translation: CSATYRARGTEAFF.

A note on this clonotype: The junction departs from germline at one end; a sequencing error may be responsible. The chain has TRBV11-2 and TRBJ2-7, with D perhaps TRBD2 (6 bases). In germline, CDR1 is SGHAT, CDR2 FQNNGV. The CDR3 sequence is 15 residues long. The CDR3 is CVSSHLRRRGNEQYF. Here the CDR3 DNA reads TGTGTCAGCAGCCATCTGAGGCGACGGGGGAACGAGCAGTACTTC.